This TCR beta chain was identified during a study of CXCR3-negative and CXCR3-positive naive CD8 T cells. General observations from the study: In cryopreserved cells, CXCR3 expression partially decreased, and fresh PBMCs were used in most assays. CXCR3-negative naive cells had less hydrophobic TRB CDR3s than did CXCR3-positive naive cells.

The germline V gene encodes CDR1 SGDLS and CDR2 YYNGEE. The CDR3 has 15 amino acids. UMI-labeled 5' RACE yielded the TRB cDNA libraries. TCRdb re-called the 5' RACE reads and gives one entry per CDR3 protein, without DNA. Its clone listing holds roughly 120,000 distinct CDR3 sequences. About this clonotype: Its antigen is not known.

This TCR came from a human donor in good health. Some clones in this sample may be carry-over from other donors' samples. The sequenced sample consisted of naive CXCR3+ CD8+ T cells from blood. Sample subset: CD45RO-CCR7+CD27+CD95- naive CD8+ T cells expressing CXCR3 (TNR3+). The V call is TRBV9, the J call TRBJ1-1; TCRdb names TRBD1, which stays unverified in the absence of DNA. CDR3 in amino acids: CASSVAGTGETEAFF.